This T cell receptor beta chain was observed in a study of cytomegalovirus exposure and HLA in healthy donors. 13 Jbeta primers and 60 Vbeta primers were used for the PCR. Data came from immunoSEQ multiplex PCR; TCRdb stores just in-frame clones and leaves some out. This table has approximately 290,000 clones, over 70% appearing once. Findings and limits, study-wide: Previous analysis showed most TCR beta V segments were productive about 87% or about 30% of the time. Later analysis demonstrated an association between a missense DCLRE1C variant and TCR beta V- and J-gene trimming. Accurate prediction of HLA-A and HLA-B alleles (for most subjects) was reportedly achieved from TCR beta sequences. In a later analysis, HLA-associated beta chains showed higher expansion and lower generation probabilities than comparable chains.

Regarding this clone: Its specificity is not known.

With 0 bases removed from V and 4 bases from J, the gap between germline ends came to 13 bases. Germline V gene lookup returns CDR1 PRHDT and CDR2 FYEKMQ (reference sequence). This CDR3 comprises 15 residues. Sequencing input: PBMCs. The chain has TRBV13 and TRBJ2-7; TRBD1 might be the D (6 bases). The sequence was obtained from a girl aged 2 to 9 in good health and CMV-seronegative. CDR3 residues: CASSLGVGTRYEQYF. CDR3 nucleotide sequence: TGTGCCAGCAGCTTAGGCGTTGGGACACGGTACGAGCAGTACTTC.